A single sample is the source of the 22 T cell receptor beta chains below, sequenced in a study of PD-1 blockade in mismatch repair-deficient tumors. Assay: immunoSEQ multiplex PCR; the TCRdb copy retains only in-frame clones and omits some. The sample yields 30,000 to 45,000 clones, approximately 80% seen once. The source material was PBMCs, sampled roughly nine months after starting pembrolizumab. These receptor sequences come from an adult with mismatch repair-deficient cancer.

With respect to this clone: Germline and junction disagree at one end, which may indicate a read error. The chain links TRBV7-2 to TRBJ2-3; 13 positions agree with TRBD2. The CDR3 contains 16 residues. Germline V lookup: CDR1 SGHTA, CDR2 FQGNSA. The CDR3: CESTSGRKWGTDTQYF. CDR3 DNA sequence: TGCGAGTCGACTAGCGGGAGGAAGTGGGGCACAGATACGCAGTATTTT.

The chain combines TRBV30 with TRBJ2-3; 8 bases line up with TRBD2. Germline loops: CDR1 GTSNPN, CDR2 SVGIG (reference sequence). The CDR3 length is 18 residues. Trimming cost V 4 bases and J 2 bases; bases outside gene matches: 17. The CDR3 reads CAWNPPFGHGGDTDTQYF. As DNA, the CDR3 is TGTGCCTGGAATCCACCCTTTGGCCACGGGGGGGACACAGATACGCAGTATTTT.

This clone was counted once. The chain links TRBV5-5 to TRBJ2-1, with a weak D call TRBD2 (6 bases). V lost 2 bases and J 5 bases, leaving 11 bases between the germline ends. The CDR3 spans 14 residues. The V gene's germline CDR1 is SGHKS and CDR2 YYEKEE (reference sequence). CDR3 sequence (DNA): TGTGCCAGCAGCTTTTGGCGGGGAAACAATGAGCAGTTCTTC. Amino acids: CASSFWRGNNEQFF.

There are a few counts of this clone. This chain links TRBV7-2 with TRBJ2-7; 11 bases match TRBD1. The V and J ends lost 4 bases and 5 bases, in that order; junction bases with no gene match: 10. CDR1 and CDR2 (germline): SGHTA, FQGNSA. The CDR3 sequence is 16 residues long. The CDR3 region has the DNA TGTGCCAGCAGCTCCTCCGGGACAGGGGGGGATAACGAGCAGTACTTC. Amino acids: CASSSSGTGGDNEQYF.

The V and J genes are TRBV27 and TRBJ2-1; 9 nucleotides align to TRBD2. Unmatched junction bases numbered 12, after V lost 5 bases and J lost 4 bases. From germline, CDR1 is MNHEY and CDR2 SMNVEV (reference sequence). This CDR3 contains 17 residues. CDR3 bases: TGTGCCAGCAGTGTCTGGGGAGCGGGAGGTAAATACAATGAGCAGTTCTTC. This sequence encodes CASSVWGAGGKYNEQFF.

This clone was seen a handful of times. CDR3 coding DNA: TGCGCCAGCAGCCACCCACAGGGCGAGCAGTACTTC. Protein product: CASSHPQGEQYF. The genes are TRBV4-1 and TRBJ2-7; maybe TRBD1 (6 bases). This CDR3 is built from 12 residues. The germline gives CDR1 MGHRA, CDR2 YSYEKL. V dropped 3 bases and J dropped 6 bases, with 9 bases sitting between them.

The genes are TRBV6-5 and TRBJ1-4; 10 bases are a match to TRBD1. This CDR3 is built from 15 residues. V shed 7 bases and J 0 bases; nucleotides not matched to a gene: 2. Germline values: CDR1 MNHEY, CDR2 SVGAGI. CDR3 in amino acids: CASKGQGATNEKLFF. The CDR3 DNA follows: TGTGCCAGCAAAGGACAGGGGGCAACTAATGAAAAACTGTTTTTT.

The V and J genes are TRBV5-1 and TRBJ2-2; possible D gene TRBD2, 5 bases. The CDR3 has 13 residues. From germline, CDR1 is SGHRS and CDR2 YFSETQ. The V gene lost 2 bases and the J gene lost 5 bases, with 7 bases spanning the gap. The CDR3, as DNA: TGCGCCAGCAGCTTTGGACTTACCGGGGAGCTGTTTTTT. Protein sequence: CASSFGLTGELFF.

The chain employs TRBV6-4 and TRBJ2-3, with D possibly matching TRBD2 (5 bases). Germline CDR1 reads MRHNA; CDR2 reads SNTAGT. Trimming removed 0 bases at V and 3 bases at J, with 10 bases between. The CDR3 runs to 15 residues. The CDR3 coding sequence is TGTGCCAGCAGTGACTCACTAGGAGCAACAGATACGCAGTATTTT. It specifies CASSDSLGATDTQYF.

This chain links TRBV5-1 with TRBJ2-7, with 7 bases lining up with TRBD1. The CDR3 loop spans 14 amino acids. V shed 5 bases and J 0 bases; nucleotides not matched to a gene: 5. The germline gives CDR1 SGHRS, CDR2 YFSETQ. CDR3 sequence (DNA): TGCGCCAGCAGAATTGGACAGGACTCCTACGAGCAGTACTTC. This codes for CASRIGQDSYEQYF.

The V call is TRBV11-3, the J call TRBJ2-3; 8 bases map to TRBD2. This CDR3 is built from 13 residues. Germline V gene lookup returns CDR1 SGHNT and CDR2 YENEEA. V shed 10 bases and J 1 base; nucleotides not matched to a gene: 4. CDR3 sequence reads: CATATSGTDTQYF. The CDR3 DNA is TGTGCCACCGCGACTAGCGGCACAGATACGCAGTATTTT.

This chain links TRBV28 with TRBJ1-2; D is unclear. This CDR3 region has 12 residues. CDR1 is MDHEN, CDR2 SYDVKM, per germline. Trimming removed 4 bases from V and 8 bases from J, with 11 bases in between. The CDR3 loop reads CASSSGGYGYTF. Here the CDR3 DNA reads TGTGCCAGCAGTTCGGGAGGGTACGGCTACACCTTC.

In its sample, this clone was seen once. Sequence at one end of the junction differs from germline and may be a read error. The chain links TRBV19 to TRBJ2-2, with TRBD1 matching 7 bases. This CDR3 is built from 14 residues. From germline, CDR1 is LNHDA and CDR2 SQIVND (reference sequence). The CDR3 DNA is TGTGCCAGTAGTAAGACAGGGAACACTGGGGAGCTGTTTTTT. Translating gives CASSKTGNTGELFF. Supplemented by reference TRBV19 and TRBJ2-2, the full variable domain reads DGGITQSPKYLFRKEGQNVTLSCEQNLNHDAMYWYRQDPGQGLRLIYYSQIVNDFQKGDIAEGYSVSREKKESFPLTVTSAQKNPTAFYLCASSKTGNTGELFFGEGSRLTVL.

The chain links TRBV10-3 to TRBJ1-1; a possible D gene is TRBD1 (6 bases). This CDR3 is 15 amino acids long. Germline CDR1 is ENHRY and CDR2 is SYGVKD. V lost 2 bases, J lost 5 bases, and 15 bases lay in between. CDR3: CAISEGGGGGTEAFF. In DNA form, the CDR3 reads TGTGCCATCAGTGAGGGGGGAGGGGGTGGGACTGAAGCTTTCTTT.

The V call is TRBV6-4, the J call TRBJ1-1; 9 nucleotides match TRBD1. V was clipped by 10 bases and J by 4 bases; unmatched bases: 4. CDR1 and CDR2 (germline): MRHNA, SNTAGT. The CDR3 extends over 12 amino acids. This CDR3 is CANPTGGTEAFF. For the CDR3, the DNA is TGTGCCAACCCGACAGGGGGCACTGAAGCTTTCTTT.

This chain joins TRBV2 and TRBJ1-2; no firm D call. The CDR3 covers 11 residues. The ends were cut back, 10 bases at V and 8 bases at J, with 14 bases in the middle. Germline assignment: CDR1 SNHLY and CDR2 FYNNEI. The CDR3 sequence is CATDQTGGYTF. The CDR3 DNA follows: TGTGCCACAGATCAGACGGGGGGCTACACCTTC.

This clone was seen a single time. J is TRBJ1-4 and V is TRBV15, with 7 positions matching TRBD1. The CDR3 consists of 14 residues. The trim removed 3 bases at V and 7 bases at J, leaving 5 bases unmatched. Looked up from germline, CDR1 is LNHNV and CDR2 is YYDKDF (reference sequence). This CDR3 reads CATSSRQGPEKLFF. CDR3 DNA sequence: TGTGCCACCAGCAGCCGACAGGGCCCTGAAAAACTGTTTTTT.

This clone was recorded only once. The chain recombines TRBV10-3 with TRBJ2-3, with D possibly matching TRBD1 (5 bases). The V end was cut by 10 bases, the J end by 5 bases, with 19 bases between. CDR3 length equals 14 residues. CDR1 is ENHRY, CDR2 SYGVKD, per germline. CDR3 sequence: CATKGSGQGDTQYF. The CDR3 region has the DNA TGTGCCACCAAAGGGTCAGGACAAGGAGATACGCAGTATTTT.

The V gene is TRBV30, the J gene TRBJ1-6, with D possibly matching TRBD1 (5 bases). Trimming cost V 5 bases and J 0 bases, with 14 bases left between them. Germline CDR1 is GTSNPN and CDR2 is SVGIG (reference sequence). The CDR3 length is 16 residues. The CDR3 DNA sequence: TGTGCCTGGGATGACAGATCAAGCTCCTATAATTCACCCCTCCACTTT. Its protein product is CAWDDRSSSYNSPLHF.

The chain is built from TRBV2 and TRBJ1-6; 8 bases agree with TRBD1. The length of the CDR3 is 15 residues. The V segment lost 6 bases and the J segment 5 bases; nucleotides outside the gene matches: 6. Looked up from germline, CDR1 is SNHLY and CDR2 is FYNNEI. The CDR3 reads CASSRTGSHNSPLHF. DNA of the CDR3: TGTGCCAGCAGCCGGACAGGGAGTCATAATTCACCCCTCCACTTT.

The V and J genes are TRBV28 and TRBJ2-7, with no clear D. The CDR3 consists of 14 residues. Germline CDR1 reads MDHEN; CDR2 reads SYDVKM. Deletions cut 5 bases from V and 4 bases from J, with 15 bases between. The CDR3 protein is CASSPTVISYEQYF. CDR3 sequence (DNA): TGTGCCAGCAGTCCTACCGTGATCTCTTACGAGCAGTACTTC.

This chain uses TRBV30 with TRBJ2-7, with 9 bases aligning to TRBD1. Trimming removed 4 bases from V and 2 bases from J; junction bases left unmatched: 3. This CDR3 region has 13 residues. Germline CDR1 is GTSNPN and CDR2 is SVGIG (reference sequence). The CDR3 protein is CAWKGTGPYEQYF. CDR3 bases: TGTGCCTGGAAGGGGACAGGGCCCTACGAGCAGTACTTC.